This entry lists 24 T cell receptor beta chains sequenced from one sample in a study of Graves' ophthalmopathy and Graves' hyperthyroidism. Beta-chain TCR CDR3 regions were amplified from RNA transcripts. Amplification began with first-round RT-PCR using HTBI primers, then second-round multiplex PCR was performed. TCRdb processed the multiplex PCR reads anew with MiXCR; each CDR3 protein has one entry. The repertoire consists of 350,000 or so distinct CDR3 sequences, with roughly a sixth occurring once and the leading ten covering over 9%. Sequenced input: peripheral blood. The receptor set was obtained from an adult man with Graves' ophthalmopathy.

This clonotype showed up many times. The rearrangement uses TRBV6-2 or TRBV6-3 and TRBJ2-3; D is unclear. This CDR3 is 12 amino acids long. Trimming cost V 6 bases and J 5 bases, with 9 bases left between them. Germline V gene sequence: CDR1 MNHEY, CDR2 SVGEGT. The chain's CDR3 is CASSSRLDTQYF. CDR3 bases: TGTGCCAGCAGCTCGCGGTTAGATACGCAGTATTTT.

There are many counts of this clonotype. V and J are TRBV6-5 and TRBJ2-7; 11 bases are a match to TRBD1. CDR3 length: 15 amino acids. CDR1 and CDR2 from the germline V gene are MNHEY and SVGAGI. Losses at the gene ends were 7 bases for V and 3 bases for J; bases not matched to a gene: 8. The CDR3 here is CASTPGTGGYYEQYF. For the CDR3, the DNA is TGTGCCAGCACCCCCGGGACAGGGGGGTACTACGAGCAGTACTTC.

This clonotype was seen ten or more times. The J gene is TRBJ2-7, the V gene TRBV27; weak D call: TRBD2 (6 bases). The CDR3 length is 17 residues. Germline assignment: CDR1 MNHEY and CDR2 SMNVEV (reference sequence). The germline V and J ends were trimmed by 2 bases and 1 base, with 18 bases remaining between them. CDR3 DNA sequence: TGTGCCAGCAGTTTAGTTGGCGGGGCCACTTCTTCCTACGAGCAGTACTTC. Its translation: CASSLVGGATSSYEQYF.

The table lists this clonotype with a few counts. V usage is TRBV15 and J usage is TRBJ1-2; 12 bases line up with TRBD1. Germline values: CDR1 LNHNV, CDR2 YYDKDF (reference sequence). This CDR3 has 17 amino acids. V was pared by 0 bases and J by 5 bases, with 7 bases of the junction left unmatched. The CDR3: CATSRDAPGQGAYGYTF. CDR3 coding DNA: TGTGCCACCAGCAGAGATGCCCCGGGACAGGGGGCGTATGGCTACACCTTC.

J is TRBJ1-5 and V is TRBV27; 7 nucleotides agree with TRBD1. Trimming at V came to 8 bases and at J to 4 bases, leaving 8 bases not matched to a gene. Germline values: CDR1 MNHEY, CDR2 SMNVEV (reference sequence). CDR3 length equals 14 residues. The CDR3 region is CASGTGAGNQPQHF. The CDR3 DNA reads TGTGCCAGCGGAACAGGGGCGGGAAATCAGCCCCAGCATTTT.

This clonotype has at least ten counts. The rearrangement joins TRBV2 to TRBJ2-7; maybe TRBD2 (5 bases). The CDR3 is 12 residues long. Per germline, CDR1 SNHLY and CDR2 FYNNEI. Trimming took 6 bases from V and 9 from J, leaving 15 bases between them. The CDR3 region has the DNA TGTGCCAGCAGCCAAGACTACTTCGGGCAGTACTTC. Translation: CASSQDYFGQYF.

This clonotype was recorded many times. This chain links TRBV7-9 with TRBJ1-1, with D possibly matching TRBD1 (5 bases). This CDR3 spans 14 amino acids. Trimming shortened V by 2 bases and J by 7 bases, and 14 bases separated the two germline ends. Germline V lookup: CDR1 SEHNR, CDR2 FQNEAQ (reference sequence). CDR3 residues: CASSLPGTVLEAFF. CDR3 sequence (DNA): TGTGCCAGCAGCTTACCAGGGACGGTACTTGAAGCTTTCTTT.

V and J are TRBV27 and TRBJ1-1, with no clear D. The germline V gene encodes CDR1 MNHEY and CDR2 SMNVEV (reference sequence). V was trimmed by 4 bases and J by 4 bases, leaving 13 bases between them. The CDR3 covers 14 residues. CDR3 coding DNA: TGTGCCAGCAGTTCGCGAAGGGTTAGCACTGAAGCTTTCTTT. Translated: CASSSRRVSTEAFF.

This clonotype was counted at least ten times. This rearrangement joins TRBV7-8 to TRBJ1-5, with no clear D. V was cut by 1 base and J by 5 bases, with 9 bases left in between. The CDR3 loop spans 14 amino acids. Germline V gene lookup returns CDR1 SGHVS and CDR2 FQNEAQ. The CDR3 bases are TGTGCCAGCAGCTTAGGGTCTGGGGATCAGCCCCAGCATTTT. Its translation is CASSLGSGDQPQHF.

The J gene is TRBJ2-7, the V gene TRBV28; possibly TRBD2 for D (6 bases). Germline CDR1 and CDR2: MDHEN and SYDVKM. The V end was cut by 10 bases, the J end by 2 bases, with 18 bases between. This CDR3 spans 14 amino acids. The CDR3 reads CATTPGLQPYEQYF. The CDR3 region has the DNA TGTGCCACCACACCGGGACTGCAACCCTACGAGCAGTACTTC.

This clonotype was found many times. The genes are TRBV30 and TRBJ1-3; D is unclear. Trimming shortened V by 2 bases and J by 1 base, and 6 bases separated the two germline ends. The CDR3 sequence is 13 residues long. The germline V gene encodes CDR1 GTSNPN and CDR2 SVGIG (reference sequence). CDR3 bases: TGTGCCTGGAGTTTGGAGTCTGGAAACACCATATATTTT. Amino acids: CAWSLESGNTIYF.

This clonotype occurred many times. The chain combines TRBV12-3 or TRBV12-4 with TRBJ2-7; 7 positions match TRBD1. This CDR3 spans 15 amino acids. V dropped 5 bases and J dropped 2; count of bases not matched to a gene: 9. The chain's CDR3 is CASSEDRARTYEQYF. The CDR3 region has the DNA TGTGCCAGCAGTGAAGACAGGGCCAGAACCTACGAGCAGTACTTC.

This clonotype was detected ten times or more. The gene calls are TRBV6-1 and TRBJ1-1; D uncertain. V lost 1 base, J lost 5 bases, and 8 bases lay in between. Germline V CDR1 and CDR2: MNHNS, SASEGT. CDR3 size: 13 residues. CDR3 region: CASSEGGWTEAFF. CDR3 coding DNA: TGTGCCAGCAGTGAAGGCGGGTGGACTGAAGCTTTCTTT.

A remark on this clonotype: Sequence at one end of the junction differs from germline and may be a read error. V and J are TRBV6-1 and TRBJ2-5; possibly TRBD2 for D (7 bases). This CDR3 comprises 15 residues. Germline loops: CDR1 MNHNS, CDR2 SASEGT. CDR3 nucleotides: TGTGCCAGCAGTCCTGCTTGGGGGGGGCAAGGGACCCAGTACTTC. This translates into CASSPAWGGQGTQYF.

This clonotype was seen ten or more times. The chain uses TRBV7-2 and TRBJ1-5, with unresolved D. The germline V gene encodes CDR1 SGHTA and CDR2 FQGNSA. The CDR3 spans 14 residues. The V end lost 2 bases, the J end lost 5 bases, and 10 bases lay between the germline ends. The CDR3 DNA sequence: TGTGCCAGCAGCTTAAGCAGACCTGATCAGCCCCAGCATTTT. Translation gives CASSLSRPDQPQHF.

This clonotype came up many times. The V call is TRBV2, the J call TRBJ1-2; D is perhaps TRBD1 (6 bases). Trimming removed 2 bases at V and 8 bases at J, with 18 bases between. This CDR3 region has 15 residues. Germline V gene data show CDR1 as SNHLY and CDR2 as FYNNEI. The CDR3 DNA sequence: TGTGCCAGCAGTGAATCAGGGGTCGGCCTAGGGGGCTACACCTTC. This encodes CASSESGVGLGGYTF.

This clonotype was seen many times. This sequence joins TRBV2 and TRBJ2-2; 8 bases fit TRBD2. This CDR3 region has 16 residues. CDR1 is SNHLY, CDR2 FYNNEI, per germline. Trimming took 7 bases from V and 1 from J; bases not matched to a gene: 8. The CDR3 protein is CASKKLAGGNTGELFF. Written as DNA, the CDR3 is TGTGCCAGCAAAAAGCTCGCGGGAGGGAACACCGGGGAGCTGTTTTTT.

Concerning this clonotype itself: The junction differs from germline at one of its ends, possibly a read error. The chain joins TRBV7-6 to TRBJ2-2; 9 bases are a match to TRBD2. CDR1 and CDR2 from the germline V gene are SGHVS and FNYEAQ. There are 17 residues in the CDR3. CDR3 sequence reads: CASSPRTSAGADGELSF. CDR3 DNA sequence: TGTGCCAGCAGCCCAAGGACTAGCGCGGGGGCGGACGGGGAGCTGTCTTTT.

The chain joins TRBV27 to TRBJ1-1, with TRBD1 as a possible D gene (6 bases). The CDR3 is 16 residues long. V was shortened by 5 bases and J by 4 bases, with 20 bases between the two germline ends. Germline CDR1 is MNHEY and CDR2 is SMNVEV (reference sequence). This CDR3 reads CASSPDRQASTTEAFF. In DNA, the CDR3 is TGTGCCAGCAGTCCCGATCGACAGGCTAGTACCACTGAAGCTTTCTTT.

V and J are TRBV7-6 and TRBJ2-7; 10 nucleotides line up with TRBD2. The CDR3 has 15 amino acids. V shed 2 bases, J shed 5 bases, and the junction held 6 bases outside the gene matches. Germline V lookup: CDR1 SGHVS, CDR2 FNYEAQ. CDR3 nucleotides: TGTGCCAGCAGCTTACCCCTAGCGGGAGCCAACGAGCAGTACTTC. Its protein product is CASSLPLAGANEQYF. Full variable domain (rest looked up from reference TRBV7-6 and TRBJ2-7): GAGVSQSPRYKVTKRGQDVALRCDPISGHVSLYWYRQALGQGPEFLTYFNYEAQQDKSGLPNDRFSAERPEGSISTLTIQRTEQRDSAMYRCASSLPLAGANEQYFGPGTRLTVT.

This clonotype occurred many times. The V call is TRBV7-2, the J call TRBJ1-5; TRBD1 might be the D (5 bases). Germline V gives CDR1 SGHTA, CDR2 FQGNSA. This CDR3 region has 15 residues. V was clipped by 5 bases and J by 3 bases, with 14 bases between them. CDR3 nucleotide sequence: TGTGCCAGCAGCGACCAAGCAGGGAACAATCAGCCCCAGCATTTT. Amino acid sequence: CASSDQAGNNQPQHF.

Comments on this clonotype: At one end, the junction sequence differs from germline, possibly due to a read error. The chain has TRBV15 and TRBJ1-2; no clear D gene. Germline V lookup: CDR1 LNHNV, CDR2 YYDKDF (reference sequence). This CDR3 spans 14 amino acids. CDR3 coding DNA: TGTGCCACCAGCGGGGAACTTCTTAACTATGGCTACAACTTC. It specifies CATSGELLNYGYNF.

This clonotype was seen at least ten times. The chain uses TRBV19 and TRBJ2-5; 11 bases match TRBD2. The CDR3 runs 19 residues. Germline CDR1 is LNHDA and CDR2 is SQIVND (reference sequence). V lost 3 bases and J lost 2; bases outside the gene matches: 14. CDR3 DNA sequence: TGTGCCAGTAGTATCGGCGGCAATCGAGCTAGCGGGAGGCAAGAGACCCAGTACTTC. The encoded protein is CASSIGGNRASGRQETQYF.

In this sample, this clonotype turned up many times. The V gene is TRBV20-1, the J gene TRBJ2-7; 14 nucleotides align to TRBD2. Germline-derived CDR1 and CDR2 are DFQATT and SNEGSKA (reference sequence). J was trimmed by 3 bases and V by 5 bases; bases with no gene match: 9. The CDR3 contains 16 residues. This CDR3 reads CSAAPGLAGAGYEQYF. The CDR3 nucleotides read TGCAGTGCTGCACCGGGACTAGCGGGAGCAGGCTACGAGCAGTACTTC.